This T cell receptor (beta chain) was captured by sequencing in a study of human T cells and chemical hapten exposure. Study-wide context: Sensitization applied 2% DPC to approximately 2 cm by approximately 2 cm of upper inner arm skin.

Findings and caveats of the study: Expanded TCRs grouped into significantly more large CDR3 similarity clusters than controls produced.

This clonotype was seen more than once but under ten times. Its specificity is not known. Trimming took 4 bases from V and 8 from J; bases not matched to a gene: 9. From germline, CDR1 is MGHRA and CDR2 YSYEKL. The CDR3 is made up of 15 amino acids. What the library attached to individual cDNA molecules were unique molecular identifiers. As processed by the authors: Sequenced samples showed a median of 95,638 TCRs each, with counts running from around 24,000 to 710,000. One entry per CDR3 protein results from TCRdb running MiXCR on the RACE reads. Clone size and V and J calls follow TCRdb, not the original study. The repertoire includes 75,000 to 95,000 distinct CDR3 sequences, approximately 10% of them detected once, and about 3.7% sits in the top ten. The time point: patch test 1, 2 weeks after DPC sensitization. Specified treatment: therapeutic diphenylcyclopropenone sensitization with weekly scalp DPC.

The V call is TRBV4-1, the J call TRBJ2-1; 9 bases agree with TRBD1. The receptor was isolated from a woman aged 60 to 75 with alopecia areata. Some clones in this sample may be carry-over from other donors' samples. This specimen consisted of whole blood, obtained in connection with sensitization to the hapten diphenylcyclopropenone (DPC). In DNA form, the CDR3 reads TGCGCCAGCAGCCCACGGGGGACAGGGTCCGATGAGCAGTTCTTC. Translation gives CASSPRGTGSDEQFF.